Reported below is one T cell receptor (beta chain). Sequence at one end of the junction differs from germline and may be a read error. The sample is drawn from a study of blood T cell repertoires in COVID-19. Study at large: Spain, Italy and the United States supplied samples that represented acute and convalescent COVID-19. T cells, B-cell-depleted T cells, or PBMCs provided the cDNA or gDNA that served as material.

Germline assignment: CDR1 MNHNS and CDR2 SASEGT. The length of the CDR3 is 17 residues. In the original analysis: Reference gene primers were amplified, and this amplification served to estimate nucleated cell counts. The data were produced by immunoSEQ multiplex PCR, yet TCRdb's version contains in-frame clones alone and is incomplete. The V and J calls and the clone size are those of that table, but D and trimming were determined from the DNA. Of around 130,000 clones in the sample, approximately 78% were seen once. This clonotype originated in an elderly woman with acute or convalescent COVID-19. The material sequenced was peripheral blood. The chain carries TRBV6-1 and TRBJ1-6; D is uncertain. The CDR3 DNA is TGTGCCAGCAGTAAAGCCTCGATTCGGTCTTATAATTCACCCCTCCACTTT. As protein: CASSKASIRSYNSPLHF.